This TCR beta chain appears in the sequencing data of a study of monozygotic twins with inflammatory bowel disease. TCRdb reworked the 5' RACE reads into one entry per CDR3 protein, no DNA. In total, the table holds some 210,000 distinct CDR3 sequences. Germline assignment: CDR1 LNHDA and CDR2 SQIVND (reference sequence). The CDR3 is 16 residues long. The chain couples TRBV19 to TRBJ1-3; as DNA is missing, the TRBD1 call by TCRdb cannot be tested. This sequence was found in a human donor with ulcerative colitis or Crohn's disease, or a healthy co-twin of an affected twin (not recorded which). Sequenced: blood. The CDR3 sequence is CASSIIQGISGNTIYF.